These 30 T cell receptor beta chains were all obtained from the same sample, sequenced in a study of beta chain features in type 1 diabetes. What was sequenced were expressed TCRB transcripts, since all of the isolated RNA had been reverse transcribed. Libraries were prepared by immunoSEQ multiplex PCR; TCRdb keeps only in-frame clonotypes and omits some of them. Of under 450,000 clones in the sample, 11% to 15% were seen once. The sequencing input was naive CD4+ T cells from blood. The receptor source for this set is a man younger than 45 in good health.

In its sample, this clone was seen a few times. The chain joins TRBV5-4 to TRBJ2-7; TRBD2 is a possible D gene (5 bases). V lost 7 bases and J 5 bases, leaving 16 bases between the germline ends. The CDR3 consists of 13 residues. The germline CDR1 and CDR2 sequences are SGHNT and YYREEE (reference sequence). The CDR3 nucleotides read TGTGCCAGCTCCCTGACGGCGGGTCACGAGCAGTACTTC. Amino acid sequence: CASSLTAGHEQYF.

V usage is TRBV11-2 and J usage is TRBJ1-6; no clear D. CDR3 length: 16 amino acids. The germline V gene encodes CDR1 SGHAT and CDR2 FQNNGV. Trimming left V 7 bases short and J 5 bases short, with 18 bases between. CDR3 protein: CASKFAGRSNNSPLHF. The DNA of the CDR3 is TGTGCCAGCAAATTCGCTGGTCGATCTAATAATTCACCCCTCCACTTT.

As to this clone: At one end the junction does not follow the germline gene, possibly because of a read error. The chain employs TRBV20-1 and TRBJ2-3; 13 positions agree with TRBD2. Per germline, CDR1 DFQATT and CDR2 SNEGSKA (reference sequence). The CDR3 loop spans 9 amino acids. CDR3 sequence reads: CSPGLAGNF. In DNA, the CDR3 is TGCAGCCCGGGACTAGCGGGAAATTTT.

In this sample, this clone turned up a few times. A much larger clone lies a single base off, so this may be a read error. V is TRBV7-6 and J is TRBJ2-1, with D hard to call. Trimming took off 5 bases at V and 5 bases at J, with 4 bases between the two ends. Germline assignment: CDR1 SGHVS and CDR2 FNYEAQ. CDR3 length: 11 amino acids. The CDR3: CASSQDNEQFF. As DNA, the CDR3 is TGTGCCAGCAGCCAAGACAATGAGCAGTTCTTC.

This clone was detected only a few times. J is TRBJ2-3 and V is TRBV9, with 10 nucleotides matching TRBD2. The trim removed 3 bases at V and 6 bases at J, leaving 10 bases unmatched. The CDR3 is 16 residues long. Germline V gene sequence: CDR1 SGDLS, CDR2 YYNGEE. The CDR3 loop reads CASSALAGVVADTQYF. The DNA for the CDR3 is TGTGCCAGCAGCGCCCTAGCGGGAGTAGTGGCGGATACGCAGTATTTT.

This clone was counted between two and nine times. The rearrangement joins TRBV7-2 to TRBJ2-7; 7 nucleotides match TRBD1. The junction had 8 bases not matched to a gene; V was cut back by 3 bases and J by 3 bases. This CDR3 is built from 15 residues. From germline, CDR1 is SGHTA and CDR2 FQGNSA. CDR3 DNA: TGTGCCAGCAGCTTCATTACAGGGGTTAGCTACGAGCAGTACTTC. It is translated as CASSFITGVSYEQYF.

The chain couples TRBV9 to TRBJ2-7, with a tentative D call TRBD1 (6 bases). This CDR3 is built from 13 residues. Germline CDR1 is SGDLS and CDR2 is YYNGEE. V shed 5 bases and J shed 2 bases, with 11 bases lying between them. The CDR3 spells CASSPWTAYEQYV. DNA for the CDR3: TGTGCCAGCAGTCCCTGGACAGCCTACGAGCAGTACGTC.

V gene TRBV11-2 combines with J gene TRBJ2-3; either TRBD1 or TRBD2 may fit D (5 bases each). Between the trimmed V and J ends, which lost 1 base and 0 bases, there was a span of 20 bases. The germline CDR1 and CDR2 sequences are SGHAT and FQNNGV. The CDR3 is made up of 19 amino acids. Here the CDR3 DNA reads TGTGCCAGCAGCTTAGTTCGGGGCCCTCCTAGAGCTAGCACAGATACGCAGTATTTT. Translation: CASSLVRGPPRASTDTQYF. The full variable domain, rest sourced from reference TRBV11-2 and TRBJ2-3, is EAGVAQSPRYKIIEKRQSVAFWCNPISGHATLYWYQQILGQGPKLLIQFQNNGVVDDSQLPKDRFSAERLKGVDSTLKIQPAKLEDSAVYLCASSLVRGPPRASTDTQYFGPGTRLTVL.

This chain links TRBV5-1 with TRBJ2-1; 12 nucleotides line up with TRBD2. With 4 bases clipped from V and 6 bases from J, the junction kept 11 bases outside the gene matches. The CDR3 is 17 amino acids. Germline CDR1 and CDR2: SGHRS and YFSETQ. CDR3 nucleotide sequence: TGCGCCAGCAGCATGACTAGCGGGAGAAGGGGGAGCAATGAGCAGTTCTTC. Amino acids: CASSMTSGRRGSNEQFF.

The rearrangement uses TRBV5-1 and TRBJ2-1; 10 bases are shared with TRBD2. Germline V CDR1 and CDR2: SGHRS, YFSETQ. Losses at the gene ends were 0 bases for V and 9 bases for J; bases not matched to a gene: 12. The CDR3 contains 17 residues. The CDR3 bases are TGCGCCAGCAGCTTGGACGCGTGGGCTAGCGGGAGTGGTGAGCAGTTCTTC. Protein: CASSLDAWASGSGEQFF. The whole variable domain, filled in from reference TRBV5-1 and TRBJ2-1, reads KAGVTQTPRYLIKTRGQQVTLSCSPISGHRSVSWYQQTPGQGLQFLFEYFSETQRNKGNFPGRFSGRQFSNSRSEMNVSTLELGDSALYLCASSLDAWASGSGEQFFGPGTRLTVL.

This clone was seen a handful of times. This CDR3 is also generated by other DNA sequences in the sample. The chain's CDR3 is CASSFVTDTQYF. The CDR3 nucleotides are TGTGCCAGCAGCTTTGTTACAGATACGCAGTATTTT. This chain joins TRBV11-2 and TRBJ2-3; D gene uncertain. Germline V gives CDR1 SGHAT, CDR2 FQNNGV. Trimming stripped 3 bases from V and 3 bases from J, with 4 bases between. This CDR3 comprises 12 residues. The full variable domain, rest sourced from reference TRBV11-2 and TRBJ2-3, is EAGVAQSPRYKIIEKRQSVAFWCNPISGHATLYWYQQILGQGPKLLIQFQNNGVVDDSQLPKDRFSAERLKGVDSTLKIQPAKLEDSAVYLCASSFVTDTQYFGPGTRLTVL.

The rearrangement links TRBV19 to TRBJ2-5; the D call may be TRBD1 or TRBD2 (5 bases each). The CDR3 totals 14 residues. Between the trimmed V and J ends, which lost 4 bases and 1 base, there was a span of 10 bases. The V gene's germline CDR1 is LNHDA and CDR2 SQIVND (reference sequence). Here the CDR3 DNA reads TGTGCCAGTAGTACTCGGGGCTCCCAAGAGACCCAGTACTTC. Its translation is CASSTRGSQETQYF.

V gene TRBV7-3 combines with J gene TRBJ2-3; a weak D match, TRBD1 (6 bases). Germline lookup yields CDR1 SGHTA and CDR2 FQGTGA. Deletions cut 2 bases from V and 0 bases from J, with 12 bases between. CDR3 length: 16 amino acids. The chain's CDR3 is CASSLGDTWSTDTQYF. Written as DNA, the CDR3 is TGTGCCAGCAGCTTAGGGGACACATGGAGCACAGATACGCAGTATTTT.

This clone occurred a few times. This CDR3 reads CASSLVFGRARSNEQFF. CDR3 nucleotides: TGCGCCAGCAGCTTGGTGTTTGGCAGGGCTCGTTCCAATGAGCAGTTCTTC. This chain connects TRBV5-1 to TRBJ2-1; TRBD1 is a possible D gene (5 bases). This CDR3 has 17 residues. The V end lost 0 bases, the J end lost 6 bases, and 19 bases lay between the germline ends. Per the germline V gene, CDR1 is SGHRS and CDR2 is YFSETQ.

The rearrangement joins TRBV7-2 to TRBJ2-1; 9 positions agree with TRBD1. With 4 bases clipped from V and 14 bases from J, the junction kept 9 bases outside the gene matches. The germline V gene encodes CDR1 SGHTA and CDR2 FQGNSA. The CDR3 length is 13 residues. CDR3 residues: CASSSQGQGYEFF. DNA for the CDR3: TGTGCCAGCAGCTCGCAAGGACAGGGGTACGAGTTCTTC.

The V gene is TRBV5-6, the J gene TRBJ2-5; the match to TRBD1 covers 10 bases. This CDR3 is built from 15 residues. V was pared by 0 bases and J by 4 bases, with 3 bases of the junction left unmatched. Germline V gene data show CDR1 as SGHDT and CDR2 as YYEEEE. CDR3 residues: CASSLGDRGGETQYF. The CDR3 DNA is TGTGCCAGCAGCTTGGGGGACAGGGGAGGAGAGACCCAGTACTTC.

V gene TRBV18 combines with J gene TRBJ2-1, with D possibly TRBD1 on 5 matching bases. The germline gives CDR1 KGHSH, CDR2 LQKENI. Trimming stripped 6 bases from V and 5 bases from J, with 11 bases between. The CDR3 is made up of 13 amino acids. Written as DNA, the CDR3 is TGTGCCAGCTCCCAGGGTCCTGACAATGAGCAGTTCTTC. Translated, it gives CASSQGPDNEQFF.

The chain links TRBV15 to TRBJ2-2; tentative D call: TRBD2 (6 bases). The CDR3 is 14 residues long. Germline lookup yields CDR1 LNHNV and CDR2 YYDKDF (reference sequence). Trimming cost V 0 bases and J 7 bases, with 9 bases left between them. CDR3 bases: TGTGCCACCAGCAGAGATGCGGGGTACGGGGAGCTGTTTTTT. Protein sequence: CATSRDAGYGELFF. Full variable domain (remainder filled in from reference TRBV15 and TRBJ2-2): DAMVIQNPRYQVTQFGKPVTLSCSQTLNHNVMYWYQQKSSQAPKLLFHYYDKDFNNEADTPDNFQSRRPNTSFCFLDIRSPGLGDTAMYLCATSRDAGYGELFFGEGSRLTVL.

On this clone: This specimen includes other DNA sequences encoding the same CDR3. Written as DNA, the CDR3 is TGTGCCTGGAGTCTTGGGGCTGAAGCTTTCTTT. Translating gives CAWSLGAEAFF. J is TRBJ1-1 and V is TRBV30; no clear D gene. This CDR3 comprises 11 residues. Trimming took 2 bases from V and 6 from J, leaving 7 bases between them. In germline, CDR1 is GTSNPN, CDR2 SVGIG (reference sequence). The whole variable domain, filled in from reference TRBV30 and TRBJ1-1, reads SQTIHQWPATLVQPVGSPLSLECTVEGTSNPNLYWYRQAAGRGLQLLFYSVGIGQISSEVPQNLSASRPQDRQFILSSKKLLLSDSGFYLCAWSLGAEAFFGQGTRLTVV.

This clone appeared a few times. This chain joins TRBV19 and TRBJ2-3; 7 bases map to TRBD2. Germline CDR1 and CDR2: LNHDA and SQIVND (reference sequence). The length of the CDR3 is 13 residues. V shed 9 bases, J shed 2 bases, and the junction held 5 bases outside the gene matches. The DNA for the CDR3 is TGTGCCAGCATAAGCGGGGACACAGATACGCAGTATTTT. It yields the protein CASISGDTDTQYF.

V and J are TRBV7-2 and TRBJ2-4; D is ambiguous. V was shortened by 2 bases and J by 9 bases, with 14 bases between the two germline ends. There are 14 residues in the CDR3. CDR1 is SGHTA and CDR2 is FQGNSA in the germline V gene. CDR3 sequence reads: CASSLSHSQGIQYF. The DNA for the CDR3 is TGTGCCAGCAGCTTATCCCACTCCCAAGGCATTCAGTACTTC. Complete variable domain (other parts from reference TRBV7-2 and TRBJ2-4): GAGVSQSPSNKVTEKGKDVELRCDPISGHTALYWYRQSLGQGLEFLIYFQGNSAPDKSGLPSDRFSAERTGGSVSTLTIQRTQQEDSAVYLCASSLSHSQGIQYFGAGTRLSVL.

This clone was observed at least ten times. This chain links TRBV10-3 with TRBJ2-4; possible D gene TRBD2, 5 bases. Between the trimmed V and J ends, which lost 7 bases and 8 bases, there was a span of 18 bases. Germline V gives CDR1 ENHRY, CDR2 SYGVKD. CDR3 length: 14 amino acids. The CDR3 sequence is CAIKPTGSGDIQYF. The CDR3 DNA is TGTGCCATCAAACCTACGGGTTCCGGGGACATTCAGTACTTC.

This clone was recorded a few times. This chain's CDR3 is CASSLIAVIETQYF. Written as DNA, the CDR3 is TGTGCCAGCAGCTTAATAGCCGTTATAGAGACCCAGTACTTC. This chain links TRBV7-2 with TRBJ2-5; D is unresolved. Trimming took 2 bases from V and 4 from J, leaving 11 bases between them. This CDR3 region has 14 residues. CDR1 SGHTA and CDR2 FQGNSA come from the germline V gene.

This clone was detected many times. The sample has other DNA sequences that encode this CDR3 too. The chain links TRBV5-1 to TRBJ2-3; D not resolved. The CDR3 has 11 residues. Trimming removed 3 bases at V and 2 bases at J, with 1 base between. Germline-derived CDR1 and CDR2 are SGHRS and YFSETQ. DNA for the CDR3: TGCGCCAGCAGCTCCACAGATACGCAGTATTTT. Translating gives CASSSTDTQYF.

Only a few counts were recorded for this clone. One end of the junction does not line up with germline, which may come from a read error. The chain has TRBV7-9 and TRBJ2-1; no firm D call. Germline loops: CDR1 SEHNR, CDR2 FQNEAQ (reference sequence). The CDR3 runs to 11 residues. The DNA for the CDR3 is TGTGCCACCAGCCACGTCAATGAGCAGTTCTTC. It yields the protein CATSHVNEQFF.

The V and J genes are TRBV7-2 and TRBJ1-6; D possibly corresponds to TRBD1 (5 bases). The CDR3 runs 14 residues. From germline, CDR1 is SGHTA and CDR2 FQGNSA. V was cut by 0 bases and J by 13 bases, with 13 bases left in between. CDR3 region: CASSLALEEGPLHF. Written as DNA, the CDR3 is TGTGCCAGCAGCTTAGCGCTAGAAGAGGGGCCCCTCCACTTT.

This clone has a handful of counts. Additional DNA sequences in this sample encode the identical CDR3. This chain links TRBV11-2 with TRBJ2-3; 9 bases align to TRBD2. The V segment lost 0 bases and the J segment 3 bases; nucleotides outside the gene matches: 1. Germline values: CDR1 SGHAT, CDR2 FQNNGV. This CDR3 contains 15 residues. CDR3 nucleotides: TGTGCCAGCAGCTTAGAGCTAGCGGGGACAGATACGCAGTATTTT. This encodes CASSLELAGTDTQYF. Together with reference TRBV11-2 and TRBJ2-3, the CDR3 gives the full variable domain: EAGVAQSPRYKIIEKRQSVAFWCNPISGHATLYWYQQILGQGPKLLIQFQNNGVVDDSQLPKDRFSAERLKGVDSTLKIQPAKLEDSAVYLCASSLELAGTDTQYFGPGTRLTVL.

The genes are TRBV4-1 and TRBJ2-7; D call uncertain. The CDR3 length is 14 residues. The V gene's germline CDR1 is MGHRA and CDR2 YSYEKL. Between the trimmed V and J ends, which lost 2 bases and 6 bases, there was a span of 14 bases. The CDR3 DNA is TGCGCCAGCAGCCAACGGTTAGTTTTCGGCGAGCAGTACGTC. The encoded protein is CASSQRLVFGEQYV.

This clone was observed a few times. J is TRBJ1-1 and V is TRBV4-1; 8 positions agree with TRBD1. V dropped 4 bases and J dropped 5; count of bases not matched to a gene: 9. The CDR3 consists of 15 residues. CDR1 is MGHRA and CDR2 is YSYEKL in the germline V gene. The CDR3 nucleotides read TGCGCCAGCAGCCTTACCGGACAGGGCAAAACTGAAGCTTTCTTT. It specifies CASSLTGQGKTEAFF.

This clone was seen more than once but under ten times. V gene TRBV7-2 combines with J gene TRBJ2-7; D is ambiguous. Looked up from germline, CDR1 is SGHTA and CDR2 is FQGNSA. The CDR3 has 15 amino acids. Trimming cost V 0 bases and J 0 bases, with 9 bases left between them. The CDR3, as DNA: TGTGCCAGCAGCTTAGCGGTCTCCGCCTCCTACGAGCAGTACTTC. Its protein product is CASSLAVSASYEQYF. Looking up the rest from reference TRBV7-2 and TRBJ2-7 gives the full variable domain: GAGVSQSPSNKVTEKGKDVELRCDPISGHTALYWYRQSLGQGLEFLIYFQGNSAPDKSGLPSDRFSAERTGGSVSTLTIQRTQQEDSAVYLCASSLAVSASYEQYFGPGTRLTVT.